Given below is one T cell receptor (beta chain) in context. Its cognate antigen is unknown. These data originate in a study of T cell responses to AZD1222 COVID-19 vaccine. Second-dose recipients at about 4 or about 12 weeks were treated as one pooled group. Sequencing was performed with immunoSEQ multiplex PCR; in TCRdb, only in-frame clones are kept and a portion is missing. Found here are approximately 110,000 clones, approximately 89% of them singletons; the top ten hold around 4.4%. General study findings and limits: Donors were mostly white British, more females; clonal diversity possibly underestimated.

Sequencing used peripheral blood, obtained 28 days after the second AZD1222 dose. The receptor comes from an adult who received the AZD1222 COVID-19 vaccine.

CDR3 coding DNA: TGTGCCAGCAGCTATGAGAGGCCCCAGCATTTT. Protein sequence: CASSYERPQHF. V is TRBV28 and J is TRBJ1-5; D is undetermined. The CDR3 loop spans 11 amino acids. V lost 6 bases, J lost 9 bases, and 9 bases lay in between. CDR1 is MDHEN and CDR2 is SYDVKM in the germline V gene.